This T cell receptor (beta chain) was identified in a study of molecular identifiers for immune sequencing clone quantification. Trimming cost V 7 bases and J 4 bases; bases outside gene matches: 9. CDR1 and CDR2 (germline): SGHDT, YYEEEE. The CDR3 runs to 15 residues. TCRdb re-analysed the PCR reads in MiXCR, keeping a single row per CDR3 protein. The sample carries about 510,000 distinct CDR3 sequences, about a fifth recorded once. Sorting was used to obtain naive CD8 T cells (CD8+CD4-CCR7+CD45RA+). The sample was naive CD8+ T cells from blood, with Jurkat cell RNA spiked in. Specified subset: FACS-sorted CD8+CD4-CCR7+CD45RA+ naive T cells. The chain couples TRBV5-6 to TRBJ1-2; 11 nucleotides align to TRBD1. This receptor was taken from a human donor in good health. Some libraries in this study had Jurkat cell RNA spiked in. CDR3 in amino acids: CASLGTGGKSYGYTF. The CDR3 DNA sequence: TGTGCCAGCTTGGGGACAGGGGGGAAATCCTATGGCTACACCTTC.